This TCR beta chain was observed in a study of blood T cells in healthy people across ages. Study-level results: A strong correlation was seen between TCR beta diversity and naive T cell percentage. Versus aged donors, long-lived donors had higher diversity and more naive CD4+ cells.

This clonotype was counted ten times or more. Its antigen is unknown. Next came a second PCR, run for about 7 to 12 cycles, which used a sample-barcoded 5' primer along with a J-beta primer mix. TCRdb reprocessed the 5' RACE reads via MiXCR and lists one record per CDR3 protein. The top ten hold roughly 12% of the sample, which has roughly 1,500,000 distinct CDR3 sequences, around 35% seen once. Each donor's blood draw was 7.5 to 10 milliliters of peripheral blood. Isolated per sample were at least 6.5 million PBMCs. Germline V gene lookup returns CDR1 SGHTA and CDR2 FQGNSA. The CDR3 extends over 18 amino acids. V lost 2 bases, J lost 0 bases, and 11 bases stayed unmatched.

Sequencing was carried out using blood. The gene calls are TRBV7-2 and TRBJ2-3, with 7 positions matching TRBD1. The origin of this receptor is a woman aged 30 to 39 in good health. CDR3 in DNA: TGTGCCAGCAGCTTATTTAGCTCGACAGGGTTTAGCACAGATACGCAGTATTTT. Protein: CASSLFSSTGFSTDTQYF.